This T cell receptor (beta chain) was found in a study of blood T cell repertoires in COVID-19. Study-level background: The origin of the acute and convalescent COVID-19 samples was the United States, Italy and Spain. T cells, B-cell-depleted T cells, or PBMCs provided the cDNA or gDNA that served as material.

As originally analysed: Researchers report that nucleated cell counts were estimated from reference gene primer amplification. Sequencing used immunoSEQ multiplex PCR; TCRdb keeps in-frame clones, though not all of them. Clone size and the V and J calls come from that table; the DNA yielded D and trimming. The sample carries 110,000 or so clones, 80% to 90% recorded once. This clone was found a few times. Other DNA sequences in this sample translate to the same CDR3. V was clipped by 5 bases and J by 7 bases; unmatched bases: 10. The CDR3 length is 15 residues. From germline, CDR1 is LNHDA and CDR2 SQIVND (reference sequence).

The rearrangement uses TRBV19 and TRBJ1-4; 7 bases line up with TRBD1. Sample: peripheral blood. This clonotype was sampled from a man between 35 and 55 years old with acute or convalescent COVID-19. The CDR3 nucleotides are TGTGCCAGTAGTCGGGCAGGGGGGACCGGTGAAAAACTGTTTTTT. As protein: CASSRAGGTGEKLFF.